This TCR beta chain was sequenced during a study of CD8+CD57+ T cells in acquired aplastic anemia. Patients who underwent sequencing had shown CD8+CD57+ cell expansion by flow cytometry. The template for TCR beta VDJ and CDR3 sequence profiling was genomic DNA. TCRdb processed the reads anew with MiXCR; each CDR3 protein has one entry. The data hold hundreds of thousands of distinct CDR3 sequences, with 25% to 40% observed a single time. This clonotype showed up just a few times. Trimming left V 3 bases short and J 5 bases short, with 14 bases between. The CDR3 is 14 amino acids. The germline V gene encodes CDR1 DFQATT and CDR2 SNEGSKA (reference sequence).

What was sequenced was sorted CD4+, CD8+, or CD8+CD57+ T cells (not recorded which) from PBMCs. The genes are TRBV20-1 and TRBJ2-1; no firm D call. The receptor comes from a human donor with aplastic anemia. The CDR3 reads CSARPLLQNNEQFF. In nucleotides, the CDR3 is TGCAGTGCTAGGCCCCTACTTCAGAACAATGAGCAGTTCTTC.